This TCR beta chain is from a study of blood T cell repertoires in COVID-19. Study background: Collection of acute and convalescent COVID-19 samples took place in the United States, Italy and Spain.

Authors' data handling: Reference gene primer amplification gave nucleated cell count estimates. Method: immunoSEQ multiplex PCR; TCRdb's copy keeps in-frame clones and lacks some. V, J and clone size are taken as reported in that table, and D and trimming were inferred from the DNA itself. The sample yields about 78,000 clones, approximately 89% seen once. Germline assignment: CDR1 MDHEN and CDR2 SYDVKM. The CDR3 is made up of 15 amino acids. V lost 3 bases, J lost 3 bases, and 12 bases lay in between. This sequence was found in a man aged 50-60 years with active or convalescent COVID-19. Sample: peripheral blood. This chain joins TRBV28 and TRBJ1-5; a weak D match, TRBD1 (5 bases). CDR3 sequence reads: CASSLGQVDNQPQHF. CDR3 DNA: TGTGCCAGCAGTTTGGGGCAGGTCGACAATCAGCCCCAGCATTTT.